This T cell receptor (beta chain) is from a study of T cells in localized non-small cell lung cancer. Findings and limits, study-wide: Tumor samples were not multi-region, leaving intratumor heterogeneity unexcluded. Paired adjacent lung recovered a median about 60 of the top 100 tumor clones. Among the tissues sampled, uninvolved adjacent lung had the highest T cell clonality, above tumor. Greater blood T cell density accompanied longer overall survival.

Profiling relied on immunoSEQ multiplex PCR, and the TCRdb table lists in-frame clones only, not all of them. This table has roughly 38,000 clones, around 86% appearing once. The V gene's germline CDR1 is MGHDK and CDR2 SYGVNS. The V segment lost 6 bases and the J segment 0 bases; nucleotides outside the gene matches: 6. The CDR3 length is 15 residues. Notes on this clone: Its antigen is still unknown.

The TCR was taken from a woman aged 18 to 50 with stage III lung adenocarcinoma. This chain uses TRBV25-1 with TRBJ1-1; 8 bases line up with TRBD1. The source material was peripheral blood, sampled before any cancer treatment. This CDR3 reads CASSLTTGVNTEAFF. The DNA for the CDR3 is TGTGCCAGCAGCCTAACGACAGGGGTGAACACTGAAGCTTTCTTT.